These 13 T cell receptor beta chains share one sample of origin, sequenced in a study of regulatory T cells in long-lasting Graves disease. As for time point: persistent/refractory GD, antithyroid drugs over 5 years with positive TRAb. Scientists built the TCR library using RNA that was extracted from PBMCs. In building TCR beta libraries, iRepertoire HTBI primers were used together with Arm-PCR of CDR3 regions. TCRdb processed the multiplex PCR reads anew with MiXCR; each CDR3 protein has one entry. The sample lists about 470,000 distinct CDR3 sequences, less than 25% occurring once. The material sequenced was peripheral blood mononuclear cells (PBMCs), taken when the disease was refractory, from a patient treated with antithyroid drugs. All receptors come from a female donor with Graves disease.

V usage is TRBV28 and J usage is TRBJ2-3; D is ambiguous. This CDR3 comprises 16 residues. Germline-derived CDR1 and CDR2 are MDHEN and SYDVKM. The V and J ends lost 6 bases and 2 bases respectively, with 18 bases between them. The CDR3 coding sequence is TGTGCCAGCAGCACCCCGACCCTACCTCACACAGATACGCAGTATTTT. It codes for CASSTPTLPHTDTQYF.

This clonotype was recorded at least ten times. The chain has TRBV6-1 and TRBJ2-1; 11 positions agree with TRBD2. J gave up 2 bases and V 3 bases, and 9 bases lay outside the gene matches. CDR1 and CDR2 from the germline V gene are MNHNS and SASEGT. The CDR3 length is 18 residues. The CDR3 loop reads CASSERLAGTPPYNEQFF. The DNA of the CDR3 is TGTGCCAGCAGTGAGAGACTAGCGGGGACACCCCCCTACAATGAGCAGTTCTTC.

This clonotype was seen a few times. CDR3: CASSFFRQGARTEAFF. The DNA for the CDR3 is TGTGCCAGCAGCTTCTTTCGACAGGGGGCGAGGACTGAAGCTTTCTTT. This chain uses TRBV11-2 with TRBJ1-1, with 10 bases matching TRBD1. The junction had 9 bases not matched to a gene; V was cut back by 3 bases and J by 5 bases. The germline V gene has CDR1 SGHAT and CDR2 FQNNGV. The CDR3 extends over 16 amino acids.

The V and J genes are TRBV20-1 and TRBJ1-6; D is ambiguous. This CDR3 has 14 residues. The germline V gene has CDR1 DFQATT and CDR2 SNEGSKA (reference sequence). The V end was cut by 3 bases, the J end by 0 bases, with 6 bases between. The CDR3 spells CSASPYSYNSPLHF. The DNA for the CDR3 is TGCAGTGCTAGCCCTTACTCCTATAATTCACCCCTCCACTTT.

This clonotype has only a few counts. This sequence joins TRBV5-1 and TRBJ1-1; 8 positions agree with TRBD1. CDR1 is SGHRS, CDR2 YFSETQ, per germline. Unmatched junction bases numbered 12, after V lost 4 bases and J lost 1 base. The CDR3 is 17 residues long. The CDR3 region is CASSHSGQGLWNTEAFF. In DNA, the CDR3 is TGCGCCAGCAGCCACTCTGGACAGGGATTATGGAACACTGAAGCTTTCTTT.

The table lists this clonotype with a few counts. The CDR3 DNA reads as TGTGCCTGGAGGTGGACAGGGAGGACTGAAGCTTTCTTT. Its translation is CAWRWTGRTEAFF. The chain links TRBV30 to TRBJ1-1; TRBD1 matches at 8 bases. Germline V gives CDR1 GTSNPN, CDR2 SVGIG (reference sequence). The CDR3 covers 13 residues. Trimming took 3 bases from V and 5 from J; bases not matched to a gene: 5.

This clonotype showed up just a few times. This rearrangement joins TRBV19 to TRBJ1-1, with TRBD1 identical over 7 bases. This CDR3 is 15 amino acids long. Losses at the gene ends were 5 bases for V and 6 bases for J; bases not matched to a gene: 12. Germline assignment: CDR1 LNHDA and CDR2 SQIVND (reference sequence). This chain's CDR3 is CASSRKVQGLSEAFF. Here the CDR3 DNA reads TGTGCCAGTAGTCGAAAAGTACAGGGGCTGTCTGAAGCTTTCTTT.

This clonotype was counted at least ten times. This chain uses TRBV29-1 with TRBJ1-1, with TRBD1 identical over 8 bases. After removal of 4 bases from V and 5 bases from J, the junction contained 9 bases not matched to a gene. Per germline, CDR1 SQVTM and CDR2 ANQGSEA. The CDR3 consists of 14 residues. CDR3 DNA sequence: TGCAGCGTTGCTCCTCAGGGGGCTGTGACTGAAGCTTTCTTT. It encodes CSVAPQGAVTEAFF.

The J gene is TRBJ1-4, the V gene TRBV30; D is uncertain. The V gene lost 0 bases and the J gene lost 8 bases, with 16 bases spanning the gap. The CDR3 runs to 15 residues. CDR1 is GTSNPN and CDR2 is SVGIG in the germline V gene (reference sequence). This chain's CDR3 is CAWSVSWPYYEKLFF. The DNA for the CDR3 is TGTGCCTGGAGTGTAAGTTGGCCATACTACGAAAAACTGTTTTTT. The full variable domain, with the rest looked up from reference TRBV30 and TRBJ1-4, is SQTIHQWPATLVQPVGSPLSLECTVEGTSNPNLYWYRQAAGRGLQLLFYSVGIGQISSEVPQNLSASRPQDRQFILSSKKLLLSDSGFYLCAWSVSWPYYEKLFFGSGTQLSVL.

There are many counts of this clonotype. The chain has TRBV7-3 and TRBJ2-2; 8 nucleotides line up with TRBD1. The CDR3 totals 15 residues. The V gene's germline CDR1 is SGHTA and CDR2 FQGTGA. The trim removed 3 bases at V and 6 bases at J, leaving 6 bases unmatched. The CDR3 loop is CASSLTGVPAGELFF. The CDR3 nucleotides are TGTGCCAGCAGCTTGACAGGGGTCCCCGCCGGGGAGCTGTTTTTT.

This clonotype was detected ten times or more. The chain employs TRBV6-5 and TRBJ1-5; D is ambiguous. CDR3 length: 16 amino acids. Germline CDR1 MNHEY, CDR2 SVGAGI. V lost 2 bases and J lost 0, with 11 bases in between. The chain's CDR3 is CASSYVQVPSNQPQHF. The CDR3 region has the DNA TGTGCCAGCAGTTACGTCCAGGTTCCTAGCAATCAGCCCCAGCATTTT.

The rearrangement links TRBV4-1 to TRBJ2-1, with 11 nucleotides matching TRBD2. CDR1 and CDR2 (germline): MGHRA, YSYEKL. V lost 7 bases and J lost 6; bases outside the gene matches: 8. The CDR3 extends over 15 amino acids. The CDR3 sequence is CASNVAGGPSNEQFF. The CDR3 region has the DNA TGCGCCAGCAATGTAGCGGGAGGGCCCTCCAATGAGCAGTTCTTC.

This clonotype was detected many times. V and J are TRBV18 and TRBJ2-5; D call uncertain. Germline V gene sequence: CDR1 KGHSH, CDR2 LQKENI. Trimming stripped 1 base from V and 5 bases from J, with 11 bases between. The CDR3 consists of 14 residues. For the CDR3, the DNA is TGTGCCAGCTCACCACGGGAAGTGATGGAGACCCAGTACTTC. It translates to CASSPREVMETQYF.